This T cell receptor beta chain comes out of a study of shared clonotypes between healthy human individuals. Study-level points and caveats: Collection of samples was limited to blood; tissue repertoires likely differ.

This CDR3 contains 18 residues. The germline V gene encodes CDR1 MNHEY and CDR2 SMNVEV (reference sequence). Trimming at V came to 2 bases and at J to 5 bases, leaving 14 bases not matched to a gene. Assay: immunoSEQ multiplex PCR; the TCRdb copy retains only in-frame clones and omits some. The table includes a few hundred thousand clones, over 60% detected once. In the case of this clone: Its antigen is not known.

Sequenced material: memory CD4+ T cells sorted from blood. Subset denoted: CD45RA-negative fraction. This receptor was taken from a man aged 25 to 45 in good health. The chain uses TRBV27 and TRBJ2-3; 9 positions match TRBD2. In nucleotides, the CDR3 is TGTGCCAGCAGTTTACGGGTTACTTCTCGCGGGAGGGTAGATACGCAGTATTTT. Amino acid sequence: CASSLRVTSRGRVDTQYF.